The clone carrying this T cell receptor (beta chain) has more than one count but fewer than ten. Its antigen is not known. This sample is drawn from a study of T-cell reconstitution after alpha-beta-depleted transplantation in children. Findings and caveats of the study: Reports say that about two months after transplant, the alpha-beta T cells came out of several hundred graft clones that had expanded. Newly made T cells mostly supplied T-cell counts and diversity one year after transplant. Some patients showed high day-60 TCRbeta diversity, which derived from surviving recipient T cells and thymic progenitors.

Unique molecular identifiers tagged the TCRbeta library. Each CDR3 protein is one row after TCRdb ran MiXCR on the PCR reads. The sample contains around 500,000 distinct CDR3 sequences, 23% of which appear only once. CDR1 is LGHDT, CDR2 YNNKEL, per germline (reference sequence). V shed 3 bases and J shed 3 bases, with 8 bases lying between them. The CDR3 contains 14 residues. The receptor was derived from a boy younger than two who had a stem cell transplant for acute myeloid leukemia, so the T cells may come from the graft donor. The chain employs TRBV3-1 and TRBJ2-2; D gene ambiguous. Sequenced material: PBMCs, mostly from graft donor cells, taken 360 days after TCRalphabeta/CD19-depleted stem cell transplant. The CDR3 is CASSHEWDTGELFF. The DNA for the CDR3 is TGTGCCAGCAGCCATGAGTGGGACACCGGGGAGCTGTTTTTT.